These T cell receptor beta chains were read from a single sample in a study of shared clonotypes between healthy human individuals. Here immunoSEQ multiplex PCR was the method, and the copy in TCRdb shows in-frame clones only, minus some. The table records about 680,000 clones, around 72% of them present only once. The specimen was memory CD4+ T cells sorted from blood. The receptors were gathered from a woman in her 30s in good health. The CDR3 runs from the conserved cysteine through the conserved F or W. Each record gives: D gene, J gene, V gene, clone size, CDR3 protein, CDR3 DNA. A D gene is named only where the DNA matches it firmly. Only some rows state a clone size, as once, few, many or a class for expanded clones.

NA TRBJ2-5 TRBV29-1 NA CSVTPGNEIGQYF TGCAGCGTGACCCCGGGCAACGAAATAGGGCAGTACTTC
NA TRBJ2-1 TRBV5-1 NA CASSSGPEAGEQFF TGCGCCAGCAGCTCCGGCCCGGAGGCGGGGGAGCAGTTCTTC
TRBD1 TRBJ2-1 TRBV7-2 many CASSWTGTGSSNEQFF TGTGCCAGCAGCTGGACCGGGACAGGGAGTTCTAATGAGCAGTTCTTC
NA TRBJ1-1 TRBV29-1 many CSVQGNTEAFF TGCAGCGTCCAGGGGAACACTGAAGCTTTCTTT
TRBD1 TRBJ1-4 TRBV18 NA CASSLTGHTTNEKLFF TGTGCCAGCTCACTGACAGGGCACACAACTAATGAAAAACTGTTTTTT
NA TRBJ1-3 TRBV5-6 NA CASSPMSARAQSGNTIYF TGTGCCAGCAGCCCCATGTCCGCCCGTGCTCAATCTGGAAACACCATATATTTT
NA TRBJ1-5 TRBV6-1 NA CASRRTGEEPQHF TGTGCCAGCAGGAGGACTGGGGAGGAGCCCCAGCATTTT
TRBD1 TRBJ1-2 TRBV2 NA CASRSRDSGYGYTF TGTGCCAGCAGATCCCGGGACAGTGGGTATGGCTACACCTTC
TRBD2 TRBJ2-1 TRBV6-6 NA CASSQALTSGSVEQFF TGTGCCAGCAGTCAGGCCTTGACTAGCGGGAGCGTCGAGCAGTTCTTC
NA TRBJ1-4 TRBV7-7 NA CASSLALGLNEKLFF TGTGCCAGCAGCTTAGCGTTGGGCTTAAATGAAAAACTGTTTTTT
NA TRBJ2-6 TRBV19 NA CASRGSSGANVLTF TGTGCCAGTAGGGGAAGCTCTGGGGCCAACGTCCTGACTTTC
NA TRBJ1-1 TRBV14 NA CASSQVIGGYTEAFF TGTGCCAGCAGCCAAGTTATCGGAGGGTACACTGAAGCTTTCTTT
NA TRBJ2-1 TRBV2 few CASIMGVGSYNEQFF TGTGCCAGCATAATGGGAGTCGGCTCCTACAATGAGCAGTTCTTC
TRBD1 TRBJ1-2 TRBV4-1 NA CASSQERDRGVRGYTF TGCGCCAGCAGCCAAGAGCGGGACAGGGGGGTAAGGGGCTACACCTTC
NA TRBJ1-5 TRBV27 few CASSLGYSNQPQHF TGTGCCAGCAGTTTGGGGTATAGCAATCAGCCCCAGCATTTT
NA TRBJ2-2 TRBV4-2 NA CASSQEGRPNTGELFF TGTGCCAGCAGCCAAGAAGGGAGGCCGAACACCGGGGAGCTGTTTTTT
TRBD2 TRBJ2-7 TRBV7-8 NA CASSPLLAGPTYEQYF TGTGCCAGCAGCCCCCTTCTAGCGGGACCTACCTACGAGCAGTACTTC
NA TRBJ1-2 TRBV28 NA CASSLVQGDYGYTF TGTGCCAGCAGCTTAGTCCAGGGAGACTATGGCTACACCTTC
NA TRBJ1-6 TRBV2 NA CASSDRPYSPLHF TGTGCCAGCAGTGACAGGCCCTACTCACCCCTCCACTTT
TRBD2 TRBJ2-3 TRBV10-3 NA CAISEKPGLAGGSTDTQYF TGTGCCATCAGTGAGAAGCCGGGACTAGCGGGAGGGAGCACAGATACGCAGTATTTT
TRBD1 TRBJ2-1 TRBV19 NA CASSDRARYNEQFF TGTGCCAGTTCCGACAGGGCCAGATACAATGAGCAGTTCTTC
NA TRBJ1-2 TRBV6-1 few CASSEQVRGGYTF TGTGCCAGCAGTGAACAAGTCCGGGGAGGCTACACCTTC
TRBD2 TRBJ2-1 TRBV27 NA CASSFRTSGRVSYNEQFF TGTGCCAGCAGTTTCCGGACTAGCGGGAGAGTCTCCTACAATGAGCAGTTCTTC
NA TRBJ2-1 TRBV29-1 few CSGIPGTFSYNEQFF TGCAGCGGTATACCCGGGACTTTTTCCTACAATGAGCAGTTCTTC
NA TRBJ1-1 TRBV11-3 NA CASSSGFRTEAFF TGTGCCAGCAGCTCCGGATTCCGGACTGAAGCTTTCTTT
NA TRBJ1-1 TRBV6-6 NA CASSPRAGVNTEAFF TGTGCCAGCAGTCCCAGGGCGGGGGTGAACACTGAAGCTTTCTTT
NA TRBJ2-7 TRBV30 NA CAWSLLAYEQYF TGTGCCTGGAGCCTACTGGCCTACGAGCAGTACTTC
NA TRBJ2-5 TRBV7-6 NA CASRGRGGETQYF TGTGCCAGCAGGGGACGAGGTGGCGAGACCCAGTACTTC
TRBD1 TRBJ1-1 TRBV5-1 few CASSPQGVEAFF TGCGCCAGCAGCCCACAGGGGGTAGAGGCTTTCTTT
TRBD2 TRBJ2-3 TRBV13 NA CASSFLASGRQDTQYF TGTGCCAGCAGCTTTCTGGCTAGCGGGAGACAAGATACGCAGTATTTT
TRBD2 TRBJ2-2 TRBV2 NA CASRPGWASGNPGELFF TGTGCCAGCAGACCCGGTTGGGCTAGCGGGAATCCCGGGGAGCTGTTTTTT
TRBD1 TRBJ1-5 TRBV28 NA CASSPHTGEVQPQHF TGTGCCAGCAGCCCTCACACAGGGGAGGTTCAGCCCCAGCATTTT
NA TRBJ2-2 TRBV6-6 NA CASSYLPGGELFF TGTGCCAGCAGTTACCTCCCAGGCGGGGAGCTGTTTTTT
TRBD1 TRBJ2-1 TRBV29-1 NA CSVDTNRDSSYNEQFF TGCAGCGTCGACACCAACCGGGACAGCTCCTACAATGAGCAGTTCTTC
TRBD1 TRBJ1-1 TRBV5-6 NA CASSSQDRPTEAFF TGTGCCAGCAGCTCCCAGGACAGGCCAACTGAAGCTTTCTTT
TRBD1 TRBJ2-1 TRBV28 NA CAIRTGTGTNEQFF TGTGCCATCAGGACCGGGACAGGGACCAATGAGCAGTTCTTC
NA TRBJ2-1 TRBV15 NA CATSRVITSSYNEQFF TGTGCCACCAGCAGAGTGATTACTAGCTCCTACAATGAGCAGTTCTTC
TRBD1 TRBJ2-2 TRBV28 many CASGGQGAPGELFF TGTGCCAGCGGGGGACAGGGGGCGCCGGGGGAGCTGTTTTTT
NA TRBJ2-1 TRBV19 NA CASSIGRAQFF TGTGCCAGTAGTATTGGGCGTGCGCAGTTCTTC
TRBD1 TRBJ1-2 TRBV5-1 NA CASTRDRANYGYTF TGCGCCAGCACTCGGGACAGGGCTAACTATGGCTACACCTTC
NA TRBJ2-2 TRBV9 NA CASSVVSSVNTGELFF TGTGCCAGCAGCGTAGTCTCTAGCGTGAACACCGGGGAGCTGTTTTTT
TRBD1 TRBJ1-2 TRBV18 NA CASSRDRGFYGYTF TGTGCCAGCTCACGGGACAGGGGGTTCTATGGCTACACCTTC
NA TRBJ1-3 TRBV7-9 NA CASATGGFGNTIYF TGTGCCAGCGCGACGGGAGGGTTTGGAAACACCATATATTTT
TRBD2 TRBJ2-7 TRBV7-8 NA CASSPRTATSGSVNEQYF TGTGCCAGCAGCCCAAGGACAGCTACTAGCGGGAGTGTCAACGAGCAGTACTTC
NA TRBJ2-1 TRBV5-6 many CASSFWFNEQFF TGTGCCAGCAGCTTCTGGTTCAATGAGCAGTTCTTC
TRBD2 TRBJ2-1 TRBV2 NA CASSDWSGRKNEQFF TGTGCCAGCAGTGATTGGAGCGGGAGGAAGAATGAGCAGTTCTTC
NA TRBJ2-2 TRBV11-2 NA CASTTGGYLNTGELFF TGTGCCAGCACCACGGGTGGCTACCTAAACACCGGGGAGCTGTTTTTT
NA TRBJ2-7 TRBV27 NA CASSSTRQGGKYF TGTGCCAGCAGTTCGACTCGGCAGGGGGGGAAGTACTTC
NA TRBJ2-5 TRBV9 NA CASSARRGQETQYF TGTGCCAGCAGCGCCCGGAGAGGCCAAGAGACCCAGTACTTC
NA TRBJ1-4 TRBV27 NA CASSDLQGFNEKLFF TGTGCCAGCAGTGATTTGCAGGGTTTCAATGAAAAACTGTTTTTT
NA TRBJ2-7 TRBV11-2 NA CASSLDGDWTYEQYF TGTGCCAGCAGCTTAGATGGGGACTGGACCTACGAGCAGTACTTC
NA TRBJ2-7 TRBV4-1 NA CASSQDYRLYEQYF TGCGCCAGCAGCCAAGATTACAGATTATACGAGCAGTACTTC
NA TRBJ2-3 TRBV7-8 NA CASSLVAGTDTQYF TGTGCCAGCAGCTTAGTAGCGGGCACAGATACGCAGTATTTT